This T cell receptor beta chain was found in a study of molecular identifiers for immune sequencing clone quantification. About this clonotype: Its antigen is currently unknown.

V was clipped by 7 bases and J by 2 bases, with 9 bases between them. The germline V gene has CDR1 SGHRS and CDR2 YFSETQ. The CDR3 sequence is 12 residues long. TCR libraries were built in bulk with a published protocol and specific TCR primers. MiXCR was run by TCRdb on the PCR reads, yielding one entry per CDR3 protein. The repertoire holds hundreds of thousands of distinct CDR3 sequences, with approximately 24% as singletons. For naive CD8 T cells, sorting used the CD8+CD4-CCR7+CD45RA+ phenotype. Study observations and caveats: Same-barcode identical TCR molecules could make highly expanded clones look smaller than they are. Whereas naive cells kept under 1% of molecules in clones above 20 RNA copies, such clones held over 99% in effectors.

The chain carries TRBV5-1 and TRBJ1-2, with a weak D call TRBD1 (6 bases). This TCR was recovered from a human donor in good health. Some libraries in this study had Jurkat cell RNA spiked in. The source material was naive CD8+ T cells from blood, with Jurkat cell RNA spiked in. Subset meaning: FACS-sorted CD8+CD4-CCR7+CD45RA+ naive T cells. This CDR3 is CASHGQNYGYTF. In DNA form, the CDR3 reads TGCGCCAGCCACGGACAGAACTATGGCTACACCTTC.